The 4 T cell receptor beta chains listed next were all sequenced from one sample in a study of CXCR3-negative and CXCR3-positive naive CD8 T cells. Libraries of TRB cDNA were made by 5' RACE and carried UMIs. TCRdb re-called the 5' RACE reads and shows each CDR3 protein once, DNA omitted. The table lists over 100,000 distinct CDR3 sequences. Sample: naive CXCR3- CD8+ T cells from blood. Subset: CD45RO-CCR7+CD27+CD95- naive CD8+ T cells lacking CXCR3 (TNR3-). Every receptor here comes from a human donor in good health. Some clones in this sample may be carry-over from other donors' samples.

The chain links TRBV28 to TRBJ1-2; TCRdb's D gene call, TRBD1, goes unchecked for lack of DNA. The CDR3 sequence is 14 residues long. Germline V gene lookup returns CDR1 MDHEN and CDR2 SYDVKM. The CDR3 loop reads CASSEDREIMGYTF.

This chain links TRBV20-1 with TRBJ2-1; the D gene TCRdb calls, TRBD2, cannot be checked with no DNA. The CDR3 contains 16 residues. Germline loops: CDR1 DFQATT, CDR2 SNEGSKA (reference sequence). CDR3: CSAGASRGPAYNEQFF.

This sequence joins TRBV5-1 and TRBJ2-7; the TCRdb D gene call, TRBD1, has no DNA to confirm it. The CDR3 is 15 residues long. Per the germline V gene, CDR1 is SGHRS and CDR2 is YFSETQ. The CDR3 spells CASSPMGAQGYEQYF.

The rearrangement uses TRBV28 and TRBJ1-4; lacking DNA, the TRBD1 call made by TCRdb goes unchecked. Germline CDR1 and CDR2: MDHEN and SYDVKM. There are 15 residues in the CDR3. The CDR3 sequence is CASRPPGTANEKLFF.